This is a list of T cell receptor beta chains from one sample in a study of Ad26.COV2.S vaccination and SARS-CoV-2 variants. The repertoire was sequenced with immunoSEQ multiplex PCR; TCRdb's copy has only in-frame clones and lacks some. The table has around 300,000 clones, roughly 89% seen once. Sequences were derived from peripheral blood, sampled in a trial of Ad26.COV2.S vaccine versus placebo. These receptors originate from a person between 18 and 60 years old who received the Ad26.COV2.S COVID-19 vaccine or a placebo. Both conserved end residues are part of each CDR3. A D gene is named only where the DNA matches it firmly.

- 15 TRBJ2-2 TRBV19 CASSKQGPNTGELFF
- 13 TRBJ1-2 TRBV29-1 CSVLGGLNYGYTF
- 16 TRBJ1-4 TRBV5-6 CASSSGPTATNEKLFF
TRBD1 12 TRBJ2-7 TRBV7-9 CAVGTVAYEQYF
- 14 TRBJ2-2 TRBV9 CASGKSRNTGELFF
TRBD1 16 TRBJ2-1 TRBV6-2/TRBV6-3 CASSYSTGISYNEQFF
- 15 TRBJ1-5 TRBV30 CAWSVNRKGTLVQHF
- 14 TRBJ2-7 TRBV6-5 CASSSTLDIPEQYF
- 15 TRBJ1-5 TRBV7-9 CASSLTGQHNQPQHF
- 13 TRBJ1-5 TRBV27 CARGNNRRQPQHF
TRBD1 17 TRBJ2-6 TRBV28 CASSTWDSHSGANVLTF